Listed below are T cell receptor beta chains from one sample, sequenced in a study of T-cell memory formation after mild COVID-19. One entry per CDR3 protein, called by TCRdb with MiXCR from the 5' RACE reads. The data hold around 200,000 distinct CDR3 sequences, with 27% observed a single time. Sequencing used PBMCs or a T cell subset sorted from them (not recorded which). The receptors shown here come from an adult woman who had mild COVID-19 (a few samples of this study predate the infection). Cell type and time point are not known. Each CDR3 is given with its conserved first and last residue. D genes are given only for firm matches. Clone size is shown for a subset of rows, as once, few, many or a class of expanded clone.

TRBV12-3/TRBV12-4	-	TRBJ1-2	-	CASSGPGDDYGYTF	TGTGCCAGCAGCGGACCCGGGGACGACTATGGCTACACCTTC
TRBV5-1	-	TRBJ2-1	medium-sized	CASSFTRGVSDEQFF	TGCGCCAGCAGCTTTACGAGGGGCGTTAGCGATGAGCAGTTCTTC
TRBV3-1	-	TRBJ1-2	-	CASSQGWDYGYTF	TGTGCCAGCAGCCAGGGGTGGGACTATGGCTACACCTTC
TRBV2	TRBD2	TRBJ2-2	-	CASNKRGQVGELFF	TGTGCCAGCAACAAGCGGGGTCAGGTCGGGGAGCTGTTTTTT
TRBV12-3/TRBV12-4	TRBD1	TRBJ1-6	-	CASSLQGAYNSPLHF	TGTGCCAGCAGTTTACAGGGGGCCTATAATTCACCCCTCCACTTT
TRBV7-2	-	TRBJ2-7	few	CASSSGRNPTKGQYF	TGTGCCAGCAGCTCGGGACGGAACCCTACGAAGGGGCAGTACTTC
TRBV6-2/TRBV6-3	TRBD2	TRBJ2-7	few	CASSQGLVSYEQYF	TGTGCCAGCAGCCAAGGACTAGTTTCCTACGAGCAGTACTTC
TRBV5-1	TRBD1	TRBJ1-1	-	CASSFGTGGRTEAFF	TGCGCCAGCAGCTTTGGGACAGGGGGCCGGACTGAAGCTTTCTTT
TRBV5-6	-	TRBJ2-7	-	CASSQRWDYEQYF	TGTGCCAGCAGCCAGCGGTGGGACTACGAGCAGTACTTC
TRBV27	-	TRBJ1-1	-	CASSPAPTGNTEAFF	TGTGCCAGCAGTCCAGCCCCGACGGGGAACACTGAAGCTTTCTTT
TRBV18	TRBD2	TRBJ2-1	-	CASSPLASGRINEQFF	TGTGCCAGCTCACCACTGGCTAGCGGGAGAATCAATGAGCAGTTCTTC
TRBV4-1	TRBD2	TRBJ2-1	few	CASSQETGLTYNEQFF	TGCGCCAGCAGCCAGGAGACGGGACTAACCTACAATGAGCAGTTCTTC
TRBV6-2/TRBV6-3	-	TRBJ2-1	-	CASSYPTQGRTSRSEQFF	TGTGCCAGCAGTTACCCCACCCAAGGTAGGACGTCCCGAAGTGAGCAGTTCTTC
TRBV5-6	TRBD2	TRBJ2-3	few	CASSFRQAGYTDTQYF	TGTGCCAGCAGCTTCCGCCAAGCGGGATACACAGATACGCAGTATTTT
TRBV30	-	TRBJ2-7	few	CAWSVGVSYEQYF	TGTGCCTGGAGTGTTGGGGTCTCCTACGAGCAGTACTTC
TRBV7-6	TRBD1	TRBJ2-2	-	CASSTRDRGLTGELFF	TGTGCCAGCAGCACCCGGGACAGGGGGCTCACCGGGGAGCTGTTTTTT
TRBV11-3	TRBD1	TRBJ2-1	-	CASRSGTGGASYNEQFF	TGTGCCAGCAGGTCCGGGACAGGGGGCGCCTCCTACAATGAGCAGTTCTTC
TRBV5-1	TRBD1	TRBJ1-1	-	CASSWGTGPEAFF	TGCGCCAGCAGCTGGGGGACAGGCCCTGAAGCTTTCTTT
TRBV12-3/TRBV12-4	-	TRBJ1-4	few	CASSPGLGQAGATNEKLFF	TGTGCCAGCAGTCCAGGACTGGGGCAGGCGGGTGCAACTAATGAAAAACTGTTTTTT
TRBV6-5	TRBD1	TRBJ2-7	-	CASSHRDRDEQYF	TGTGCCAGCAGTCACCGGGACAGGGACGAGCAGTACTTC
TRBV3-1	TRBD1	TRBJ2-7	few	CASSLGQDHEQYF	TGTGCCAGCAGCCTCGGACAGGACCACGAGCAGTACTTC
TRBV5-1	TRBD1	TRBJ2-3	few	CASSSSGTGRTDTQYF	TGCGCCAGCAGCTCGTCCGGGACAGGGAGAACAGATACGCAGTATTTT
TRBV9	-	TRBJ2-2	once	CASSVLTGELFF	TGTGCCAGCAGCGTTCTTACCGGGGAGCTGTTTTTT
TRBV6-2/TRBV6-3	TRBD2	TRBJ2-2	-	CASRGTSDNTGELFF	TGTGCCAGCAGGGGAACTAGCGATAACACCGGGGAGCTGTTTTTT
TRBV5-1	-	TRBJ2-1	few	CASSLGLSPAEQFF	TGCGCCAGCAGCTTGGGGCTATCCCCCGCTGAGCAGTTCTTC
TRBV7-2	-	TRBJ1-5	few	CASSYDPEGQPQHF	TGTGCCAGCAGCTACGACCCTGAGGGTCAGCCCCAGCATTTT
TRBV13	-	TRBJ2-1	-	CASRGPSSYNEQFF	TGTGCCAGTCGGGGCCCAAGCTCCTACAATGAGCAGTTCTTC
TRBV7-9	-	TRBJ2-3	few	CASSFGGGGDTQYF	TGTGCCAGCAGCTTCGGAGGGGGCGGAGATACGCAGTATTTT
TRBV4-1	TRBD1	TRBJ2-2	-	CASSSYGGQGSGELFF	TGCGCCAGCAGTTCTTACGGGGGACAGGGTTCCGGGGAGCTGTTTTTT
TRBV5-1	-	TRBJ2-5	-	CASSSFGAETQYF	TGCGCCAGCAGCTCCTTTGGGGCGGAGACCCAGTACTTC
TRBV3-1	TRBD2	TRBJ2-1	few	CASSRGLVKTFGEQFF	TGTGCCAGCAGCCGGGGACTAGTGAAGACTTTTGGGGAGCAGTTCTTC
TRBV18	-	TRBJ2-6	-	CASSPFTGTGANVLTF	TGTGCCAGCTCACCGTTCACAGGGACAGGGGCCAACGTCCTGACTTTC
TRBV3-1	TRBD2	TRBJ2-2	-	CASSQDRATSGITGELFF	TGTGCCAGCAGCCAAGACAGGGCGACTAGCGGGATCACCGGGGAGCTGTTTTTT
TRBV30	TRBD2	TRBJ2-7	few	CAWTRGGDEQYF	TGTGCCTGGACCCGGGGGGGGGACGAGCAGTACTTC
TRBV9	TRBD1	TRBJ2-2	few	CASSSPTGQGAGELFF	TGTGCCAGCAGCTCTCCGACGGGACAGGGGGCCGGGGAGCTGTTTTTT
TRBV5-6	-	TRBJ1-5	-	CASSVAQGWGNQPQHF	TGTGCCAGCAGCGTCGCACAGGGTTGGGGCAATCAGCCCCAGCATTTT
TRBV9	-	TRBJ1-5	few	CASSDSGGNQPQHF	TGTGCCAGCAGCGACTCCGGGGGCAATCAGCCCCAGCATTTT
TRBV6-6	TRBD2	TRBJ2-1	-	CASILTSGSYNEQFF	TGTGCCAGCATTCTGACTAGCGGGAGTTACAATGAGCAGTTCTTC
TRBV4-1	TRBD2	TRBJ2-3	few	CASSQVPGLAGTDTQYF	TGCGCCAGCAGCCAAGTCCCAGGACTAGCGGGCACAGATACGCAGTATTTT
TRBV3-1	TRBD1	TRBJ1-2	few	CASSQGQGSYGYTF	TGTGCCAGCAGCCAAGGACAGGGTAGCTATGGCTACACCTTC
TRBV15	-	TRBJ1-1	few	CATSKSVNTEAFF	TGTGCCACCAGCAAGTCAGTGAACACTGAAGCTTTCTTT
TRBV20-1	-	TRBJ1-1	-	CSARVGHTEAFF	TGCAGTGCTAGAGTGGGCCACACTGAAGCTTTCTTT